Listed here are 20 T cell receptor beta chains from one sample, sequenced in a study of quantifying T cell responses using KT2 cells. Background on the study: RNA was reverse transcribed with TCR alpha and beta constant-region primers.

An oligo carrying a UMI was ligated to the cDNA 3' end. The first PCR ran approximately 4 cycles with an equimolar RC1.1 and RC1.2 beta primer mix. Via MiXCR, TCRdb re-called the UMI-ligation and nested PCR reads, giving one row per CDR3 protein. The repertoire holds around 44,000 distinct CDR3 sequences, approximately 15% seen once, with approximately 40% in the top ten. Sequencing was carried out using PBMCs spiked with cells of the T cell clone KT2. Receptors originate from a human donor.

This clonotype was detected ten times or more. This rearrangement joins TRBV12-3 or TRBV12-4 to TRBJ2-7, with TRBD2 matching over 10 bases. Trimming removed 6 bases from V and 3 bases from J; junction bases left unmatched: 8. CDR3 length equals 15 residues. The CDR3 coding sequence is TGTGCCAGCAGCCCTGGGACTAGCGCTAACTACGAGCAGTACTTC. Amino acids: CASSPGTSANYEQYF.

This clonotype showed up just a few times. The rearrangement joins TRBV7-2 to TRBJ2-7, with 11 bases matching TRBD2. The CDR3 has 14 amino acids. CDR1 is SGHTA, CDR2 FQGNSA, per germline. After removal of 3 bases from V and 4 bases from J, the junction contained 2 bases not matched to a gene. The CDR3, as DNA: TGTGCCAGCAGCTTCACTAGCGGGAGTTACGAGCAGTACTTC. Translated, it gives CASSFTSGSYEQYF.

The chain recombines TRBV10-3 with TRBJ1-2; 12 positions agree with TRBD1. CDR1 and CDR2 from the germline V gene are ENHRY and SYGVKD. The CDR3 consists of 14 residues. The ends lost 4 bases at V and 5 bases at J; junction bases unmatched: 2. The CDR3 protein is CAISGDRGPYGYTF. The CDR3 nucleotides are TGTGCCATCAGTGGGGACAGGGGGCCTTATGGCTACACCTTC.

This clonotype occurred many times. V gene TRBV29-1 combines with J gene TRBJ2-3; 8 bases fit TRBD1. This CDR3 comprises 13 residues. Germline CDR1 is SQVTM and CDR2 is ANQGSEA. V lost 4 bases, J lost 1 base, and 1 base stayed unmatched. The CDR3 loop reads CSVAQGGTDTQYF. CDR3 DNA sequence: TGCAGCGTTGCACAGGGGGGCACAGATACGCAGTATTTT.

The chain has TRBV13 and TRBJ1-2; TRBD1 agrees at 10 bases. The CDR3 consists of 15 residues. Germline loops: CDR1 PRHDT, CDR2 FYEKMQ (reference sequence). Unmatched junction bases numbered 5, after V lost 3 bases and J lost 4 bases. The CDR3 here is CASSFPGQGTYGYTF. CDR3 DNA: TGTGCCAGCAGCTTCCCGGGACAGGGGACCTATGGCTACACCTTC.

This clonotype was counted only a few times. The chain uses TRBV20-1 and TRBJ1-1; 11 bases fit TRBD1. Germline V CDR1 and CDR2: DFQATT, SNEGSKA (reference sequence). V lost 6 bases and J lost 5; bases outside the gene matches: 11. The CDR3 covers 15 residues. The CDR3 region is CSAEDRGRGMTEAFF. The CDR3 DNA is TGCAGTGCCGAGGACAGGGGGCGCGGTATGACTGAAGCTTTCTTT.

The chain carries TRBV3-1 and TRBJ2-7; 9 bases match TRBD1. Germline CDR1 and CDR2: LGHDT and YNNKEL (reference sequence). V shed 4 bases and J 2 bases; nucleotides not matched to a gene: 9. This CDR3 is built from 16 residues. The CDR3 coding sequence is TGTGCCAGCAGCCCTGGCGGGGGACAGGGAACCTACGAGCAGTACTTC. Encoded protein: CASSPGGGQGTYEQYF.

There are a few counts of this clonotype. At one end, the junction sequence differs from germline, possibly due to a read error. This sequence joins TRBV12-3 or TRBV12-4 and TRBJ1-2; D perhaps matches TRBD1 (5 bases). CDR3 size: 11 residues. The CDR3 here is CASSLGGPLAF. DNA of the CDR3: TGTGCCAGCAGTTTAGGGGGACCGTTAGCCTTC.

This sequence joins TRBV9 and TRBJ2-1; D is uncertain. Germline V CDR1 and CDR2: SGDLS, YYNGEE. V lost 7 bases and J 0 bases, leaving 17 bases between the germline ends. The CDR3 is 16 residues long. For the CDR3, the DNA is TGTGCCAGCGCTAGTCACCCGGAGAGCTCCTACAATGAGCAGTTCTTC. Translated, it gives CASASHPESSYNEQFF.

This clonotype has more than one count but fewer than ten. The chain combines TRBV2 with TRBJ1-5, with D unclear. CDR1 and CDR2 from the germline V gene are SNHLY and FYNNEI. CDR3 length equals 16 residues. V was cut by 5 bases and J by 2 bases, with 16 bases left in between. The CDR3 bases are TGTGCCAGCAGTTTTGTAGGGTCGGTCGGCAATCAGCCCCAGCATTTT. It codes for CASSFVGSVGNQPQHF.

This clonotype was recorded at least ten times. The chain employs TRBV12-3 or TRBV12-4 and TRBJ1-2; TRBD1 agrees at 7 bases. The CDR3 has 13 residues. Germline trimming cut 4 bases from V and 4 bases from J; bases unmatched to any gene: 3. CDR3 sequence reads: CASSYRQGYGYTF. The CDR3 region has the DNA TGTGCCAGCAGTTACCGACAGGGCTATGGCTACACCTTC.

Only one count was recorded for this clonotype. The chain uses TRBV12-3 or TRBV12-4 and TRBJ1-5, with TRBD1 as a possible D gene (6 bases). This CDR3 has 15 residues. V lost 7 bases to trimming and J lost 11 bases, with 24 bases between them. CDR3 coding DNA: TGTGCCAGCACCCCGGGAATGGACGGGGGGCAGACCCAGCATTTT. This sequence encodes CASTPGMDGGQTQHF.

This clonotype was found a few times. The CDR3 loop is CAIRDRAWNTEAFF. The CDR3, as DNA: TGTGCCATCAGGGACAGGGCTTGGAACACTGAAGCTTTCTTT. The chain links TRBV10-3 to TRBJ1-1; 8 bases are shared with TRBD1. V was clipped by 6 bases and J by 1 base; unmatched bases: 4. Germline V gene sequence: CDR1 ENHRY, CDR2 SYGVKD. This CDR3 contains 14 residues.

This clonotype has just a few counts. The chain joins TRBV12-3 or TRBV12-4 to TRBJ1-4, with 7 bases matching TRBD1. V trimming: 7 bases; J trimming: 5 bases; junction bases outside the gene matches: 10. The CDR3 contains 15 residues. CDR3 nucleotide sequence: TGTGCCAGCAAGAATCCGGGACAGTCGAATGAAAAACTGTTTTTT. Its translation is CASKNPGQSNEKLFF.

This clonotype was seen only a few times. The V gene is TRBV7-9, the J gene TRBJ2-7; 7 bases fit TRBD1. Unmatched junction bases numbered 4, after V lost 0 bases and J lost 2 bases. CDR1 is SEHNR, CDR2 FQNEAQ, per germline (reference sequence). The CDR3 runs 15 residues. CDR3: CASSLAGTAAYEQYF. The CDR3 DNA follows: TGTGCCAGCAGCTTAGCGGGGACAGCGGCCTACGAGCAGTACTTC.

This clonotype was counted only a few times. The V gene is TRBV6-2 or TRBV6-3, the J gene TRBJ1-5, with D tentatively TRBD1 (5 bases). The germline V gene has CDR1 MNHEY and CDR2 SVGEGT. Trimming took off 4 bases at V and 7 bases at J, with 17 bases between the two ends. The CDR3 sequence is 15 residues long. CDR3 in DNA: TGTGCCAGCAGTTCAGCAGGGCAGGGTCGACAGCCCCAGCATTTT. Translated: CASSSAGQGRQPQHF.

This clonotype appeared a few times. The chain combines TRBV30 with TRBJ2-2; 8 nucleotides agree with TRBD2. The CDR3 loop spans 15 amino acids. Germline values: CDR1 GTSNPN, CDR2 SVGIG (reference sequence). V trimming: 3 bases; J trimming: 1 base; junction bases outside the gene matches: 4. Written as DNA, the CDR3 is TGTGCCTGGAGAAGAGCGGGGGTGAACACCGGGGAGCTGTTTTTT. Amino acids: CAWRRAGVNTGELFF.

A few counts support this clonotype. The chain carries TRBV20-1 and TRBJ1-3; D gene uncertain. V dropped 5 bases and J dropped 0 bases, with 17 bases sitting between them. Germline CDR1 is DFQATT and CDR2 is SNEGSKA (reference sequence). The length of the CDR3 is 16 residues. CDR3 loop: CSALHRGRYSGNTIYF. DNA of the CDR3: TGCAGTGCTCTTCACCGCGGGCGGTACTCTGGAAACACCATATATTTT.

This clonotype has more than one count but fewer than ten. This chain connects TRBV7-3 to TRBJ2-5; 7 bases line up with TRBD2. The CDR3 loop spans 15 amino acids. V was pared by 1 base and J by 6 bases, with 8 bases of the junction left unmatched. Germline V gene sequence: CDR1 SGHTA, CDR2 FQGTGA. The CDR3 loop reads CASSLNAGEVKTQYF. The CDR3 bases are TGTGCCAGCAGCTTAAATGCGGGAGAGGTGAAGACCCAGTACTTC.

Regarding this clonotype: The junction departs from germline at one end; a sequencing error may be responsible. The chain recombines TRBV3-1 with TRBJ2-5, with 9 bases fitting TRBD2. This CDR3 comprises 14 residues. Germline V gives CDR1 LGHDT, CDR2 YNNKEL (reference sequence). The CDR3, as DNA: TGCGCCAGCAGGCTAGCGGGGTCTGAAGAGACCCAGTACTTC. This gives the protein CASRLAGSEETQYF.